Shown below are 14 T cell receptor beta chains from a single sample sequenced in a study of blood T cell repertoires in COVID-19. Method: immunoSEQ multiplex PCR; TCRdb's copy keeps in-frame clones and lacks some. The sample carries 140,000 or so clones, roughly nine tenths recorded once. Sequenced: peripheral blood. Receptor source: a human donor in a cohort sampled during active COVID-19.

The CDR3 nucleotides are TGTGCCTGGAGTGGAAAGCGGGGGGGCAGGATGGACGGAAATGAGCAGTTCTTC. Its protein product is CAWSGKRGGRMDGNEQFF. V is TRBV30 and J is TRBJ2-1, with 10 bases lining up with TRBD2. The CDR3 is 18 residues long. Losses at the gene ends were 1 base for V and 7 bases for J; bases not matched to a gene: 16. Germline CDR1 and CDR2: GTSNPN and SVGIG (reference sequence).

This rearrangement joins TRBV29-1 to TRBJ1-2; 9 nucleotides match TRBD1. V was clipped by 7 bases and J by 8 bases; unmatched bases: 14. The CDR3 consists of 14 residues. Germline values: CDR1 SQVTM, CDR2 ANQGSEA. CDR3 DNA sequence: TGCAGCGCCGAGGTTGCACAGGGGGCGATAGGCTACACCTTC. Amino acids: CSAEVAQGAIGYTF.

This chain connects TRBV18 to TRBJ1-5; D is ambiguous. V lost 3 bases and J lost 2, with 20 bases in between. The CDR3 consists of 18 residues. Germline CDR1 and CDR2: KGHSH and LQKENI. The CDR3 coding sequence is TGTGCCAGCTCACCCCCCTTTGAGAAAGGCGGGGGCAATCAGCCCCAGCATTTT. Protein: CASSPPFEKGGGNQPQHF.

The chain joins TRBV4-1 to TRBJ1-5; 8 bases line up with TRBD1. The germline CDR1 and CDR2 sequences are MGHRA and YSYEKL. V lost 3 bases, J lost 7 bases, and 11 bases stayed unmatched. CDR3 length: 16 residues. As DNA, the CDR3 is TGCGCCAGCAGCCATTCACAGGGGGGGGGCTGGCAGCCCCAGCATTTT. It is translated as CASSHSQGGGWQPQHF.

The chain recombines TRBV5-5 with TRBJ1-3; a weak D match, TRBD1 (6 bases). V dropped 2 bases and J dropped 2 bases, with 11 bases sitting between them. The CDR3 consists of 15 residues. The germline gives CDR1 SGHKS, CDR2 YYEKEE (reference sequence). In nucleotides, the CDR3 is TGTGCCAGCAGCTTTGATCAGGGGCCTGGAAACACCATATATTTT. It encodes CASSFDQGPGNTIYF. Looking up the rest from reference TRBV5-5 and TRBJ1-3 gives the full variable domain: DAGVTQSPTHLIKTRGQQVTLRCSPISGHKSVSWYQQVLGQGPQFIFQYYEKEERGRGNFPDRFSARQFPNYSSELNVNALLLGDSALYLCASSFDQGPGNTIYFGEGSWLTVV.

The gene calls are TRBV18 and TRBJ1-5; D is unclear. This CDR3 is built from 16 residues. Trimming took 2 bases from V and 0 from J, leaving 11 bases between them. Germline V gene sequence: CDR1 KGHSH, CDR2 LQKENI. CDR3 coding DNA: TGTGCCAGCTCACCAGCAACAGAGTATAGCAATCAGCCCCAGCATTTT. Its protein is CASSPATEYSNQPQHF. Complete variable domain (other parts from reference TRBV18 and TRBJ1-5): NAGVMQNPRHLVRRRGQEARLRCSPMKGHSHVYWYRQLPEEGLKFMVYLQKENIIDESGMPKERFSAEFPKEGPSILRIQQVVRGDSAAYFCASSPATEYSNQPQHFGDGTRLSIL.

The chain recombines TRBV2 with TRBJ2-3, with TRBD1 identical over 7 bases. The CDR3 has 14 amino acids. Per germline, CDR1 SNHLY and CDR2 FYNNEI. J gave up 4 bases and V 5 bases, and 6 bases lay outside the gene matches. CDR3: CASSLQGSADTQYF. The CDR3 DNA reads as TGTGCCAGCAGTCTACAGGGGAGCGCAGATACGCAGTATTTT.

The V and J genes are TRBV23-1 and TRBJ1-2; 7 bases agree with TRBD1. TRBV23-1 is flagged as an ORF with uncertain function. The V and J ends lost 10 bases and 2 bases, in that order; junction bases with no gene match: 7. The CDR3 is 13 residues long. The CDR3 loop reads CAKRQGSNYGYTF. The CDR3, as DNA: TGCGCCAAACGACAGGGTTCGAACTATGGCTACACCTTC.

V is TRBV5-1 and J is TRBJ2-1; 8 bases map to TRBD2. This CDR3 contains 15 residues. J was trimmed by 5 bases and V by 0 bases; bases with no gene match: 4. Germline lookup yields CDR1 SGHRS and CDR2 YFSETQ. The CDR3 DNA is TGCGCCAGCAGCTTGGCAAGCGGGGGCCACAATGAGCAGTTCTTC. Amino acids: CASSLASGGHNEQFF.

The chain joins TRBV2 to TRBJ1-1, with D hard to call. This CDR3 has 16 amino acids. The V end lost 4 bases, the J end lost 2 bases, and 17 bases lay between the germline ends. The germline V gene encodes CDR1 SNHLY and CDR2 FYNNEI. The CDR3 bases are TGTGCCAGCAGTGGGGATTTGGGCAGGACTAACACTGAAGCTTTCTTT. It yields the protein CASSGDLGRTNTEAFF.

V usage is TRBV3-1 (or the pseudogene TRBV3-2) and J usage is TRBJ2-1; D gene ambiguous. The length of the CDR3 is 12 residues. The germline V gene has CDR1 LGHDT and CDR2 YNNKEL (reference sequence). V lost 5 bases and J lost 3, with 5 bases in between. The CDR3: CASSSIYNEQFF. In nucleotides, the CDR3 is TGTGCCAGCAGCTCTATCTACAATGAGCAGTTCTTC.

This sequence joins TRBV30 and TRBJ2-2; 8 nucleotides align to TRBD1. V shed 4 bases and J 4 bases; nucleotides not matched to a gene: 17. From germline, CDR1 is GTSNPN and CDR2 SVGIG (reference sequence). The CDR3 runs to 18 residues. Here the CDR3 DNA reads TGTGCCTGGAACCCTCGCGGACAGGGACTGATTATCACCGGGGAGCTGTTTTTT. Protein sequence: CAWNPRGQGLIITGELFF. Drawing the rest from reference TRBV30 and TRBJ2-2, the complete variable domain is SQTIHQWPATLVQPVGSPLSLECTVEGTSNPNLYWYRQAAGRGLQLLFYSVGIGQISSEVPQNLSASRPQDRQFILSSKKLLLSDSGFYLCAWNPRGQGLIITGELFFGEGSRLTVL.

The rearrangement joins TRBV7-2 to TRBJ2-3; the match to TRBD2 covers 10 bases. V gave up 1 base and J gave up 10 bases; unmatched junction bases: 11. CDR1 is SGHTA, CDR2 FQGNSA, per germline. This CDR3 is 16 amino acids long. This CDR3 is CASSLVGLAGADPQYF. The CDR3 DNA reads as TGTGCCAGCAGCTTAGTTGGCCTAGCGGGGGCCGACCCGCAGTATTTT.

This clone showed up just once. The chain recombines TRBV4-1 with TRBJ2-3, with a tentative D call TRBD1 (5 bases). This CDR3 is built from 16 residues. Per germline, CDR1 MGHRA and CDR2 YSYEKL. Trimming removed 1 base at V and 5 bases at J, with 16 bases between. The CDR3, as DNA: TGCGCCAGCAGCCAAGTTGGGGCTAGAGTTTTAGATACGCAGTATTTT. It is translated as CASSQVGARVLDTQYF.